This TCR beta chain was captured by sequencing in a study of T-cell memory formation after mild COVID-19. The wider study: The TCR clusters were mostly specific to one donor. General observations from the study: Clones that contracted from day 15 to 85 were balanced CD4/CD8, while later expanders leaned CD4+.

A 5'RACE reaction primed in the constant segment made cDNA libraries of TCR alpha and TCR beta, and these carried sample barcodes and UMIs. TCRdb independently ran MiXCR on the 5' RACE reads; one entry per CDR3 protein. The sample has approximately 400,000 distinct CDR3 sequences; about a sixth are singletons. This clonotype has ten or more counts. Its target is unknown. At one boundary the junction diverges from the germline segment, which might be a read error. What was sequenced was PBMCs or a T cell subset sorted from them (not recorded which). The sequence was collected from a man aged 18 to 29 who had mild COVID-19 (a few samples of this study predate the infection). Cell type and time point are not known.

The CDR3: CASSLGTPGELFF. The CDR3 coding sequence is TGTGCTAGCAGCTTAGGGACGCCCGGGGAGCTGTTTTTT. The rearrangement uses TRBV7-7 and TRBJ2-2; the D call may be TRBD1 or TRBD2 (5 bases each). Germline values: CDR1 SSHAT, CDR2 FNYEAQ (reference sequence). This CDR3 comprises 13 residues.